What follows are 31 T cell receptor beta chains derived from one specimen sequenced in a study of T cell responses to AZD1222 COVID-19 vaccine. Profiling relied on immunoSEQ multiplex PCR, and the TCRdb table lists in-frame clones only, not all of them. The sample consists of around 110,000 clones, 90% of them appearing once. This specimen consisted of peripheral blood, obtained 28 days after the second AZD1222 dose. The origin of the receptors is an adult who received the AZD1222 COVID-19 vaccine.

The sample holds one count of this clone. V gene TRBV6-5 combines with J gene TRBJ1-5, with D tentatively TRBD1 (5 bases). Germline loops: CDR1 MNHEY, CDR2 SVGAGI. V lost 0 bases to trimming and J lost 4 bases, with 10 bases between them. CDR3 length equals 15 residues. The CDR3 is CASSYSGRKNQPQHF. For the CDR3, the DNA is TGTGCCAGCAGTTACTCGGGACGGAAGAATCAGCCCCAGCATTTT.

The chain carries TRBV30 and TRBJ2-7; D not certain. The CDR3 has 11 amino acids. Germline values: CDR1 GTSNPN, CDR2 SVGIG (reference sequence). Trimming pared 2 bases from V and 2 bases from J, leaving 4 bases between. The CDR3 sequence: CAWSTAYEQYF. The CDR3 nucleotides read TGTGCCTGGAGTACGGCCTACGAGCAGTACTTC.

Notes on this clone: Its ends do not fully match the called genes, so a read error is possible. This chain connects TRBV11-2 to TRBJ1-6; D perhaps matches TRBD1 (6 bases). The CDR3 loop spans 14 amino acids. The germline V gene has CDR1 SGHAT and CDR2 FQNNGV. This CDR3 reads CASRLGGEGSPLHF. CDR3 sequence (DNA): TGTGCCAGCAGGTTAGGGGGTGAGGGATCACCCCTCCACTTT.

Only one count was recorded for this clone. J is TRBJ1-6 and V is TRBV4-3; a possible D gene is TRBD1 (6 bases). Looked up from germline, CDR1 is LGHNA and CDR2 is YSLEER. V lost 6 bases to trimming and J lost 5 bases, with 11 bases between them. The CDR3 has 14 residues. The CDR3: CASRVDRNNSPLHF. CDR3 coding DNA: TGCGCCAGCAGGGTGGACAGAAATAATTCACCCCTCCACTTT.

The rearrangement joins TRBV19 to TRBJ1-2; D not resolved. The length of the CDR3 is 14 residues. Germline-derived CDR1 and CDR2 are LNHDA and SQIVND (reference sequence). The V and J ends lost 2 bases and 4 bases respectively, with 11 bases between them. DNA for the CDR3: TGTGCCAGTAGTATATCGAAGATCGGCTATGGCTACACCTTC. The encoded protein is CASSISKIGYGYTF.

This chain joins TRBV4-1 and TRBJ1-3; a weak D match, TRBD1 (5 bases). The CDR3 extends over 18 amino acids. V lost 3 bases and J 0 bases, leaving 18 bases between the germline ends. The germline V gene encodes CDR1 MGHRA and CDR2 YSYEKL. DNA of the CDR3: TGCGCCAGCAGCCAGGGGATTCCCAGGGTTAACTCTGGAAACACCATATATTTT. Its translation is CASSQGIPRVNSGNTIYF.

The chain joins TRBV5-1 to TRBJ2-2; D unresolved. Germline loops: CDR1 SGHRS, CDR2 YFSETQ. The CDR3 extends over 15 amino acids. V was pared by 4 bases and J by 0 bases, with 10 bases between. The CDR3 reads CASSPGVPNTGELFF. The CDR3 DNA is TGCGCCAGCAGCCCTGGGGTCCCGAACACCGGGGAGCTGTTTTTT.

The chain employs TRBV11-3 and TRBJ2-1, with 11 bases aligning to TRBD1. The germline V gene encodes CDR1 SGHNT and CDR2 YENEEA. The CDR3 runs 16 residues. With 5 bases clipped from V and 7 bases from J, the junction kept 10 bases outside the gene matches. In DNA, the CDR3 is TGTGCCAGCAGCCCATACGCCGGGACAGGGGGTAATGAGCAGTTCTTC. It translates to CASSPYAGTGGNEQFF.

CDR3 residues: CASSFRTTSSYEQYF. The CDR3 bases are TGTGCCAGCAGCTTCCGGACAACGTCCTCCTACGAGCAGTACTTC. The rearrangement joins TRBV5-6 to TRBJ2-7; a weak D match, TRBD1 (5 bases). Looked up from germline, CDR1 is SGHDT and CDR2 is YYEEEE. This CDR3 is built from 15 residues. V lost 2 bases and J 0 bases, leaving 12 bases between the germline ends.

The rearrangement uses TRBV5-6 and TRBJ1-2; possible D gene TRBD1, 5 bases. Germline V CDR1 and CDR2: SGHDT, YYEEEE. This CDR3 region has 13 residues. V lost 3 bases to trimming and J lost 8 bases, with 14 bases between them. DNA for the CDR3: TGTGCCAGCAGCTCGGAGTGGCGGGGGGGCTACACCTTC. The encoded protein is CASSSEWRGGYTF.

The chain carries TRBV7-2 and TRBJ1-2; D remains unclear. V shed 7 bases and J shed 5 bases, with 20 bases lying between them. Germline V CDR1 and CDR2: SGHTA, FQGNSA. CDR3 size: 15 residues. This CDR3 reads CASTRTAVEDYGYTF. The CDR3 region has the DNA TGTGCCAGCACCCGGACGGCTGTAGAGGATTATGGCTACACCTTC.

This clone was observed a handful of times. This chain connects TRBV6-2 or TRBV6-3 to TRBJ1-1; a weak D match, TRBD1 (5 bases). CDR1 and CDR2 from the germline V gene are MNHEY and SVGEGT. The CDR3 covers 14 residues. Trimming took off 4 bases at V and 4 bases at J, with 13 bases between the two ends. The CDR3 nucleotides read TGTGCCAGCAGTTGGGACGCCCTGAGCACTGAAGCTTTCTTT. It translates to CASSWDALSTEAFF.

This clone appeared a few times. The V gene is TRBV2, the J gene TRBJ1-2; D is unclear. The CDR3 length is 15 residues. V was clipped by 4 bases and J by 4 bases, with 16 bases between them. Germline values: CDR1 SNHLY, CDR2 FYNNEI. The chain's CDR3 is CASSVEAALSYGYTF. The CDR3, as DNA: TGTGCCAGCAGTGTTGAGGCAGCTCTGAGCTATGGCTACACCTTC.

CDR3 nucleotide sequence: TGTGCCAGCAGCTTAGCCGGGAAAACCTACGAGCAGTACTTC. It is translated as CASSLAGKTYEQYF. The V gene is TRBV7-2, the J gene TRBJ2-7, with D maybe TRBD2 (5 bases). In germline, CDR1 is SGHTA, CDR2 FQGNSA. This CDR3 region has 14 residues. The V end lost 0 bases, the J end lost 2 bases, and 8 bases lay between the germline ends. Complete variable domain (other parts from reference TRBV7-2 and TRBJ2-7): GAGVSQSPSNKVTEKGKDVELRCDPISGHTALYWYRQSLGQGLEFLIYFQGNSAPDKSGLPSDRFSAERTGGSVSTLTIQRTQQEDSAVYLCASSLAGKTYEQYFGPGTRLTVT.

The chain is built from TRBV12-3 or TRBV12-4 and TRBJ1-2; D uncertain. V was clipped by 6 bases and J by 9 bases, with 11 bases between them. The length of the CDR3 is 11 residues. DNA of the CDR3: TGTGCCAGCAGCCTAGGGTACAGCTACACCTTC. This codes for CASSLGYSYTF.

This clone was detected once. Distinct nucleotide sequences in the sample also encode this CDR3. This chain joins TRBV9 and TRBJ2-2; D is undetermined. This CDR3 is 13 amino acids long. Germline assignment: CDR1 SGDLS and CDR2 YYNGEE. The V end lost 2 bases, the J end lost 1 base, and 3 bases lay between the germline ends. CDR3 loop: CASSVENTGELFF. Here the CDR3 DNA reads TGTGCCAGCAGCGTTGAGAACACCGGGGAGCTGTTTTTT.

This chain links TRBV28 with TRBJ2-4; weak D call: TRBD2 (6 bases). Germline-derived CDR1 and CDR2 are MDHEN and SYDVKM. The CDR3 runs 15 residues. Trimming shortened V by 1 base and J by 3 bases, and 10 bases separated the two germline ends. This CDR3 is CASSLSGVIKNIQYF. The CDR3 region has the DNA TGTGCCAGCAGTTTATCGGGGGTAATCAAAAACATTCAGTACTTC. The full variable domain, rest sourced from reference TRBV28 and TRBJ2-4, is DVKVTQSSRYLVKRTGEKVFLECVQDMDHENMFWYRQDPGLGLRLIYFSYDVKMKEKGDIPEGYSVSREKKERFSLILESASTNQTSMYLCASSLSGVIKNIQYFGAGTRLSVL.

Here the CDR3 DNA reads TGTGCCAGCAATCGGGACTCCGCGAACACCGGGGAGCTGTTTTTT. It is translated as CASNRDSANTGELFF. V usage is TRBV9 and J usage is TRBJ2-2; D perhaps matches TRBD2 (6 bases). V dropped 6 bases and J dropped 0 bases, with 12 bases sitting between them. This CDR3 comprises 15 residues. Germline-derived CDR1 and CDR2 are SGDLS and YYNGEE.

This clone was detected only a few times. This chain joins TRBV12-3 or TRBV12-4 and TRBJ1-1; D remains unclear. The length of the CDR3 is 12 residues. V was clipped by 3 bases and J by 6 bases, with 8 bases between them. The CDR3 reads CASSLGWAEAFF. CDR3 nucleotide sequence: TGTGCCAGCAGTTTGGGGTGGGCTGAAGCTTTCTTT.

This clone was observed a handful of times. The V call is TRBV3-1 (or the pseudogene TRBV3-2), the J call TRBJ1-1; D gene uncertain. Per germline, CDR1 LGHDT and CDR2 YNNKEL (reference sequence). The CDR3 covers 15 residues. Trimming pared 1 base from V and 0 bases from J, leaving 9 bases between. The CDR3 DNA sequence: TGTGCCAGCAGCCAAGGATTGGGGTTGAACACTGAAGCTTTCTTT. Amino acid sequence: CASSQGLGLNTEAFF.

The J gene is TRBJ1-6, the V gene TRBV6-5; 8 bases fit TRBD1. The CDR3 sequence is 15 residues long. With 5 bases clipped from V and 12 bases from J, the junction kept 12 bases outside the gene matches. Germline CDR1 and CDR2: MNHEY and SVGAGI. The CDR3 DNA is TGTGCCAGCAGTATAGTAGTGACAGGGGACCAACCCCTCCACTTT. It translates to CASSIVVTGDQPLHF.

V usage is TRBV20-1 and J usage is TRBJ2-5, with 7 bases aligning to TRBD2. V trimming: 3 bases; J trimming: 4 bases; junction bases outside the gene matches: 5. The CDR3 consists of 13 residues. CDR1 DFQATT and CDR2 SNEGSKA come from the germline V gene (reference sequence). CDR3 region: CSASHSGVETQYF. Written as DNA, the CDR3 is TGCAGTGCTAGTCACAGCGGGGTAGAGACCCAGTACTTC.

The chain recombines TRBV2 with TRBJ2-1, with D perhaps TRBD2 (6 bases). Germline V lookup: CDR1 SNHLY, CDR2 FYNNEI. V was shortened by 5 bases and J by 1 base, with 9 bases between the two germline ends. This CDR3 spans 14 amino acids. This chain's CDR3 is CASSSGSSYNEQFF. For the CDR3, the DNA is TGTGCCAGCAGTAGCGGGTCATCCTACAATGAGCAGTTCTTC.

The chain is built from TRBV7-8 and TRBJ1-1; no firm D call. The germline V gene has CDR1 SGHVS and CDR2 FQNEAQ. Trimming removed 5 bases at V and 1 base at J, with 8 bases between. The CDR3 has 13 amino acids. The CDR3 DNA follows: TGTGCCAGCAGCAACGGGCCGAACACTGAAGCTTTCTTT. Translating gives CASSNGPNTEAFF.

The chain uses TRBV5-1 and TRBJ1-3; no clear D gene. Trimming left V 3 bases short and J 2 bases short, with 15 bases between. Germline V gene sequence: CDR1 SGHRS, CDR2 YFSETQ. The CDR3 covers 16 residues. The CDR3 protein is CASSSQATGAGNTIYF. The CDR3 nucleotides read TGCGCCAGCAGCTCGCAGGCGACCGGGGCTGGAAACACCATATATTTT.

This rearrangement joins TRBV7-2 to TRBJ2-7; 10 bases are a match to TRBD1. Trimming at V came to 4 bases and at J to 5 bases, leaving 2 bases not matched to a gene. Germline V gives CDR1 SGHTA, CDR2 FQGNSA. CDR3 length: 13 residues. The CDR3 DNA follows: TGTGCCAGCAGCTACGGACAGGGGGACGAGCAGTACTTC. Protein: CASSYGQGDEQYF.

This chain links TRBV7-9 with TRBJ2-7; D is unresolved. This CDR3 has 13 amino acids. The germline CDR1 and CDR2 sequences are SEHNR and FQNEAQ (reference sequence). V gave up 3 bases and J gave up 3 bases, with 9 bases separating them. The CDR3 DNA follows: TGTGCCAGCAGCTTGGACGAGATCTACGAGCAGTACTTC. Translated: CASSLDEIYEQYF.

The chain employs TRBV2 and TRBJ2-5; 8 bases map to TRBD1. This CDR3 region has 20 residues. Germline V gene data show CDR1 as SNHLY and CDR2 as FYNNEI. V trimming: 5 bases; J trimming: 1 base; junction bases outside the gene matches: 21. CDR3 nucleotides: TGTGCCAGCAGTTATCGGACAGGGTATACAAGGTTACAAGTCCAAGAGACCCAGTACTTC. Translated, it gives CASSYRTGYTRLQVQETQYF.

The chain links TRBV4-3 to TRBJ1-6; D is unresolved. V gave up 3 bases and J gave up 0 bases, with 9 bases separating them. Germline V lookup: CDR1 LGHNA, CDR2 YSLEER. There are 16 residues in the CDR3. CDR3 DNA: TGCGCCAGCAGCCAGTTTACGAGCTCCTATAATTCACCCCTCCACTTT. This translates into CASSQFTSSYNSPLHF.

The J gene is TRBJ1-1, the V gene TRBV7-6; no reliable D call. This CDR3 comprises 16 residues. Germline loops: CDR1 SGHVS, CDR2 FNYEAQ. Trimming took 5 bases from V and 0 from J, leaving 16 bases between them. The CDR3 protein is CASSPQAGTMNTEAFF. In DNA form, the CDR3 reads TGTGCCAGCAGCCCCCAGGCAGGTACCATGAACACTGAAGCTTTCTTT.

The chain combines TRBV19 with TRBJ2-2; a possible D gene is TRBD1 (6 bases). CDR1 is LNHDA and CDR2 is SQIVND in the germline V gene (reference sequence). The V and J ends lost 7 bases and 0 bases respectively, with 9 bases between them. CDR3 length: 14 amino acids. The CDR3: CASIQGANTGELFF. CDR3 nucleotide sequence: TGTGCCAGTATACAGGGAGCGAACACCGGGGAGCTGTTTTTT. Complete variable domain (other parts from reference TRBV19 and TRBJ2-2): DGGITQSPKYLFRKEGQNVTLSCEQNLNHDAMYWYRQDPGQGLRLIYYSQIVNDFQKGDIAEGYSVSREKKESFPLTVTSAQKNPTAFYLCASIQGANTGELFFGEGSRLTVL.